This passage covers 9 T cell receptor beta chains from one sample sequenced in a study of shared clonotypes between healthy human individuals. The table came from immunoSEQ multiplex PCR; TCRdb's copy has only in-frame clones and leaves some out. Of some 2.1 million clones listed, about 95% were seen once; the top ten hold 1% to 1.3%. Only CD45RO-negative cells positively selected for CCR7 counted as naive CD8 cells, so terminally differentiated effector memory CD45RA+ cells were excluded. The sample taken for sequencing was naive CD8+ T cells sorted from blood. The receptors originated from a man between 18 and 29 years old in good health.

The DNA of the CDR3 is TGTGCCAGCTCGGAGGGCATAGGAGAGTATAACTATGGCTACACCTTC. This gives the protein CASSEGIGEYNYGYTF. V usage is TRBV9 and J usage is TRBJ1-2; no firm D call. The CDR3 sequence is 16 residues long. V was trimmed by 7 bases and J by 1 base, leaving 20 bases between them. CDR1 is SGDLS and CDR2 is YYNGEE in the germline V gene.

Worth noting for this clone: Other DNA sequences in this specimen translate into the identical CDR3. The chain has TRBV6-5 and TRBJ1-5; 11 bases fit TRBD1. CDR1 is MNHEY and CDR2 is SVGAGI in the germline V gene. V lost 4 bases, J lost 7 bases, and 3 bases stayed unmatched. The CDR3 loop spans 14 amino acids. The CDR3 protein is CASSLGQGVQPQHF. In nucleotides, the CDR3 is TGTGCCAGCAGTTTGGGACAGGGGGTGCAGCCCCAGCATTTT.

The rearrangement uses TRBV6-1 and TRBJ1-1, with no clear D. Germline assignment: CDR1 MNHNS and CDR2 SASEGT. This CDR3 is built from 10 residues. V was cut by 3 bases and J by 6 bases, with 2 bases left in between. CDR3 region: CASSDPEAFF. The CDR3, as DNA: TGTGCCAGCAGTGATCCTGAAGCTTTCTTT.

V gene TRBV6-5 combines with J gene TRBJ2-1; 7 bases align to TRBD1. V lost 5 bases and J lost 3; bases outside the gene matches: 4. This CDR3 comprises 14 residues. The V gene's germline CDR1 is MNHEY and CDR2 SVGAGI. The chain's CDR3 is CASSPWTGYNEQFF. CDR3 coding DNA: TGTGCCAGCAGTCCCTGGACAGGCTACAATGAGCAGTTCTTC.

This chain joins TRBV2 and TRBJ1-2, with 8 nucleotides matching TRBD1. The CDR3 is 18 residues long. V gave up 0 bases and J gave up 3 bases; unmatched junction bases: 12. Germline CDR1 is SNHLY and CDR2 is FYNNEI. CDR3 sequence: CASSEALQGAQSDYGYTF. As DNA, the CDR3 is TGTGCCAGCAGTGAAGCGCTTCAGGGGGCGCAATCGGACTATGGCTACACCTTC.

Worth noting for this clone: Other DNA variants within this sample encode the same CDR3. The chain employs TRBV13 and TRBJ1-1; D is unresolved. The V and J ends lost 6 bases and 1 base respectively, with 9 bases between them. The CDR3 sequence is 13 residues long. Germline assignment: CDR1 PRHDT and CDR2 FYEKMQ (reference sequence). For the CDR3, the DNA is TGTGCCAGCAGTCTCGACGGGAACACTGAAGCTTTCTTT. As protein: CASSLDGNTEAFF.

CDR3: CASSHGGEQYF. CDR3 nucleotides: TGTGCCAGCAGCCACGGAGGAGAGCAGTACTTC. V gene TRBV7-9 combines with J gene TRBJ2-7, with a tentative D call TRBD2 (5 bases). The V gene lost 5 bases and the J gene lost 7 bases, with 9 bases spanning the gap. There are 11 residues in the CDR3. Germline V gives CDR1 SEHNR, CDR2 FQNEAQ (reference sequence).

This clone was counted a single time. The chain carries TRBV6-5 and TRBJ1-1; D gene uncertain. Germline-derived CDR1 and CDR2 are MNHEY and SVGAGI. The CDR3 is 14 residues long. V was cut by 2 bases and J by 2 bases, with 9 bases left in between. In nucleotides, the CDR3 is TGTGCCAGCAGTTACAATCAGGTTAACACTGAAGCTTTCTTT. This translates into CASSYNQVNTEAFF.

V usage is TRBV28 and J usage is TRBJ2-2, with 12 nucleotides matching TRBD2. V gave up 5 bases and J gave up 2 bases; unmatched junction bases: 15. Germline CDR1 reads MDHEN; CDR2 reads SYDVKM. The CDR3 extends over 20 amino acids. The chain's CDR3 is CASSPPGLAGRKVNTGELFF. CDR3 sequence (DNA): TGTGCCAGCAGTCCCCCAGGACTAGCGGGGAGAAAAGTAAACACCGGGGAGCTGTTTTTT.